Shown below are 22 T cell receptor beta chains from a single sample sequenced in a study of blood T cells in healthy people across ages. Through a sample-barcoded 5' primer and a J-beta primer mix, a second PCR was run for roughly 6 to 11 cycles. TCRdb re-called the 5' RACE reads through MiXCR, storing one row per CDR3 protein. This table holds 550,000 to 750,000 distinct CDR3 sequences, under 25% found once. Sequencing was done on a sample of blood. The receptors were sampled from a man aged 65 to 85 in good health.

The J gene is TRBJ2-7, the V gene TRBV20-1; maybe TRBD2 (5 bases). Germline CDR1 DFQATT, CDR2 SNEGSKA (reference sequence). Trimming took off 3 bases at V and 6 bases at J, with 18 bases between the two ends. The CDR3 has 14 amino acids. The CDR3 sequence: CSASLTMRYGEQYF. CDR3 DNA sequence: TGCAGTGCTAGCTTGACTATGAGGTATGGCGAGCAGTACTTC.

The rearrangement uses TRBV29-1 and TRBJ2-3; 8 nucleotides align to TRBD2. This CDR3 region has 14 residues. V lost 5 bases to trimming and J lost 4 bases; unmatched junction nucleotides: 8. Germline-derived CDR1 and CDR2 are SQVTM and ANQGSEA. The CDR3 sequence is CSVCPAGVADTQYF. The DNA for the CDR3 is TGCAGCGTTTGCCCAGCGGGAGTGGCAGATACGCAGTATTTT.

This clonotype has more than one count but fewer than ten. The V and J genes are TRBV27 and TRBJ1-5, with 7 bases identical to TRBD1. With 0 bases clipped from V and 1 base from J, the junction kept 6 bases outside the gene matches. CDR1 MNHEY and CDR2 SMNVEV come from the germline V gene (reference sequence). The CDR3 has 17 amino acids. In DNA form, the CDR3 reads TGTGCCAGCAGTTTATCGAGGGCAGGGGGGAGCAATCAGCCCCAGCATTTT. Its translation is CASSLSRAGGSNQPQHF.

This clonotype was seen more than once but under ten times. J is TRBJ1-1 and V is TRBV6-5; no reliable D call. The germline V and J ends were trimmed by 3 bases and 4 bases, with 9 bases remaining between them. Germline V gene data show CDR1 as MNHEY and CDR2 as SVGAGI. The CDR3 is 13 amino acids. The CDR3 sequence is CASSYNSGTEAFF. Here the CDR3 DNA reads TGTGCCAGCAGTTATAACTCAGGCACTGAAGCTTTCTTT.

This clonotype was found a few times. The gene calls are TRBV7-6 and TRBJ2-7; a possible D gene is TRBD2 (6 bases). Germline loops: CDR1 SGHVS, CDR2 FNYEAQ. This CDR3 is 16 amino acids long. V was cut by 7 bases and J by 5 bases, with 24 bases left in between. Here the CDR3 reads CASTPLGGGGVDEQYF. DNA for the CDR3: TGTGCCAGCACCCCCTTAGGTGGTGGAGGGGTCGACGAGCAGTACTTC.

This rearrangement joins TRBV5-1 to TRBJ2-3; 9 positions match TRBD2. The CDR3 is 17 residues long. Germline trimming cut 0 bases from V and 2 bases from J; bases unmatched to any gene: 7. The germline CDR1 and CDR2 sequences are SGHRS and YFSETQ. The CDR3 region is CASSLAVTSGVTDTQYF. The CDR3 nucleotides are TGCGCCAGCAGCTTGGCCGTGACTAGCGGCGTCACAGATACGCAGTATTTT. The full variable domain, its missing parts supplied by reference TRBV5-1 and TRBJ2-3, is KAGVTQTPRYLIKTRGQQVTLSCSPISGHRSVSWYQQTPGQGLQFLFEYFSETQRNKGNFPGRFSGRQFSNSRSEMNVSTLELGDSALYLCASSLAVTSGVTDTQYFGPGTRLTVL.

The gene calls are TRBV7-9 and TRBJ2-1, with a tentative D call TRBD2 (7 bases). Trimming took 4 bases from V and 7 from J, leaving 23 bases between them. The CDR3 has 17 amino acids. CDR1 and CDR2 (germline): SEHNR, FQNEAQ (reference sequence). The CDR3 DNA is TGTGCCAGCAGCTCCCTCTTTCTAGCGGAGAGGGGGAATGAGCAGTTCTTC. It is translated as CASSSLFLAERGNEQFF.

The chain couples TRBV15 to TRBJ2-1; unclear D gene. Germline lookup yields CDR1 LNHNV and CDR2 YYDKDF (reference sequence). This CDR3 has 15 residues. Trimming took off 0 bases at V and 5 bases at J, with 11 bases between the two ends. CDR3 loop: CATSRDRRENNEQFF. For the CDR3, the DNA is TGTGCCACCAGCAGAGATCGTCGAGAGAACAATGAGCAGTTCTTC.

The V gene is TRBV20-1, the J gene TRBJ2-5; possibly TRBD2 for D (6 bases). The J call may be in error: the DNA end matches TRBJ2-1 better. From germline, CDR1 is DFQATT and CDR2 SNEGSKA (reference sequence). CDR3 length equals 14 residues. CDR3 coding DNA: TGCAGTGCCCCTGAGGGAACTAGCTGGAATGAGCAGTTCTTC. It is translated as CSAPEGTSWNEQFF.

This chain connects TRBV21-1 to TRBJ2-3; the table's D call, TRBD1, has no DNA check behind it. TRBV21-1 is listed as a pseudogene. This CDR3 spans 15 amino acids. The CDR3 is CASGGQTDTTDTQYF. DNA for the CDR3: TGTGCCAGCGGGGGACAGACAGATACCACAGATACGCAGTATTTT.

The CDR3 DNA reads as TGTGCCAGCAACAAGCAACAGGGGGCTCACGAGCAGTACTTC. Translating gives CASNKQQGAHEQYF. The gene calls are TRBV28 and TRBJ2-7; TRBD1 aligns across 9 bases. J lost 5 bases, V lost 7 bases, and 9 bases had no gene match. Germline assignment: CDR1 MDHEN and CDR2 SYDVKM. The CDR3 length is 14 residues.

The rearrangement uses TRBV7-2 and TRBJ2-7; 14 bases align to TRBD2. CDR1 is SGHTA, CDR2 FQGNSA, per germline. The CDR3 consists of 18 residues. Trimming at V came to 3 bases and at J to 4 bases, leaving 11 bases not matched to a gene. This CDR3 reads CASSFSRGTSGSVYEQYF. CDR3 DNA: TGTGCCAGCAGCTTCTCTCGAGGGACTAGCGGGAGTGTATACGAGCAGTACTTC.

CDR3 sequence reads: CASSFGTKGEAFF. As DNA, the CDR3 is TGCGCCAGCAGCTTCGGGACAAAGGGTGAAGCTTTCTTT. The V and J genes are TRBV5-1 and TRBJ1-1; TRBD1 is a possible D gene (6 bases). Germline V lookup: CDR1 SGHRS, CDR2 YFSETQ. Deletions cut 2 bases from V and 7 bases from J, with 12 bases between. The CDR3 runs 13 residues.

This clonotype has a handful of counts. The chain has TRBV28 and TRBJ2-5, with TRBD1 identical over 9 bases. The end of the DNA aligns better with TRBJ2-7, so the J call may be wrong. Germline V lookup: CDR1 MDHEN, CDR2 SYDVKM. This CDR3 spans 15 amino acids. CDR3 in amino acids: CASSLLGTGIYEQYF. As DNA, the CDR3 is TGTGCCAGCAGTCTACTAGGGACAGGGATCTACGAGCAGTACTTC.

This clonotype has at least ten counts. The rearrangement links TRBV29-1 to TRBJ1-1; 9 bases line up with TRBD1. Germline CDR1 SQVTM, CDR2 ANQGSEA. V gave up 7 bases and J gave up 0 bases; unmatched junction bases: 6. This CDR3 comprises 14 residues. The CDR3 sequence: CSGGQGGMNTEAFF. The CDR3 nucleotides read TGCAGCGGGGGACAGGGCGGGATGAACACTGAAGCTTTCTTT.

The chain carries TRBV3-1 and TRBJ2-5; no clear D gene. V was shortened by 3 bases and J by 5 bases, with 7 bases between the two germline ends. This CDR3 has 12 residues. Germline V gene data show CDR1 as LGHDT and CDR2 as YNNKEL (reference sequence). DNA of the CDR3: TGTGCCAGCAGCCATTCAGTGGAGACCCAGTACTTC. It yields the protein CASSHSVETQYF.

J is TRBJ2-3 and V is TRBV12-3 or TRBV12-4; 7 nucleotides line up with TRBD1. V trimming: 1 base; J trimming: 1 base; junction bases outside the gene matches: 5. The CDR3 is 16 amino acids. The CDR3 here is CASSLETTGGTDTQYF. As DNA, the CDR3 is TGTGCCAGCAGTTTAGAAACAACAGGGGGCACAGATACGCAGTATTTT.

The table lists this clonotype with a few counts. V usage is TRBV6-2 or TRBV6-3 and J usage is TRBJ2-1; TRBD2 matches 14 bases. CDR3 length: 20 amino acids. J gave up 2 bases and V 5 bases, and 14 bases lay outside the gene matches. CDR1 and CDR2 (germline): MNHEY, SVGEGT. The CDR3 region has the DNA TGTGCCAGCAGTCCCCGGGCCGGGACTAGCGGGAGAAAAACCTACAATGAGCAGTTCTTC. Encoded protein: CASSPRAGTSGRKTYNEQFF.

This clonotype was recorded a few times. This rearrangement joins TRBV18 to TRBJ2-6; D remains unclear. Germline V lookup: CDR1 KGHSH, CDR2 LQKENI. The germline V and J ends were trimmed by 4 bases and 0 bases, with 7 bases remaining between them. The CDR3 extends over 15 amino acids. The CDR3 DNA reads as TGTGCCAGCTCACAGAAAAACTCTGGGGCCAACGTCCTGACTTTC. Translation: CASSQKNSGANVLTF.

This clonotype was observed a few times. This chain links TRBV28 with TRBJ2-7, with 7 bases fitting TRBD1. Germline CDR1 and CDR2: MDHEN and SYDVKM. The CDR3 length is 15 residues. Trimming at V came to 4 bases and at J to 0 bases, leaving 6 bases not matched to a gene. The CDR3 sequence: CASSSQQGSSYEQYF. The CDR3 region has the DNA TGTGCCAGCAGTTCACAACAGGGGAGCTCCTACGAGCAGTACTTC.

The chain couples TRBV18 to TRBJ1-2, with 7 bases aligning to TRBD1. Trimming at V came to 8 bases and at J to 1 base, leaving 7 bases not matched to a gene. Per the germline V gene, CDR1 is KGHSH and CDR2 is LQKENI. The CDR3 consists of 14 residues. CDR3 amino acids: CASVRQGFNYGYTF. CDR3 bases: TGTGCCAGCGTAAGACAGGGTTTTAACTATGGCTACACCTTC. Together with reference TRBV18 and TRBJ1-2, the CDR3 gives the full variable domain: NAGVMQNPRHLVRRRGQEARLRCSPMKGHSHVYWYRQLPEEGLKFMVYLQKENIIDESGMPKERFSAEFPKEGPSILRIQQVVRGDSAAYFCASVRQGFNYGYTFGSGTRLTVV.

There are a few counts of this clonotype. V usage is TRBV5-5 and J usage is TRBJ2-7; 10 nucleotides line up with TRBD2. The ends lost 2 bases at V and 6 bases at J; junction bases unmatched: 11. Looked up from germline, CDR1 is SGHKS and CDR2 is YYEKEE (reference sequence). CDR3 length: 16 residues. In nucleotides, the CDR3 is TGTGCCAGCAGCTTCCGCACTAGCGGGATCTTGAGCGAGCAGTACTTC. Translation gives CASSFRTSGILSEQYF.